This TCR beta chain was recovered during a study of blood T cells in healthy people across ages. Background on the study: In model experiments, template switching was able to capture about one barcoded beta molecule for every two T cells that were present. The study, taken as a whole, reports: Percentage of naive T cells showed a strong correlation with TCR beta diversity.

Every donor gave approximately 10 milliliters of peripheral blood. Germline CDR1 is SEHNR and CDR2 is FQNEAQ (reference sequence). With 1 base removed from V and 4 bases from J, the gap between germline ends came to 19 bases. The CDR3 covers 17 residues. PCR was performed a second time for about 6 to 11 cycles using a sample-barcoded 5' primer and a J-beta primer mix. Tags on each cDNA molecule came from a template-switch adaptor with 12 random nucleotides. TCRdb independently ran MiXCR on the 5' RACE reads; one entry per CDR3 protein. The sample has some 790,000 distinct CDR3 sequences, under 30% seen once. This clonotype was counted ten times or more. Its antigen is not known.

This TCR was recovered from a woman of 80 years or more in good health. Sequencing input: blood. V gene TRBV7-9 combines with J gene TRBJ2-5, with D perhaps matching TRBD1 (5 bases). The CDR3 region is CASSLDWTPAYRETQYF. In DNA, the CDR3 is TGTGCCAGCAGCTTAGATTGGACACCAGCATATCGAGAGACCCAGTACTTC. Full variable domain (outside the CDR3, taken from reference TRBV7-9 and TRBJ2-5): DTGVSQNPRHKITKRGQNVTFRCDPISEHNRLYWYRQTLGQGPEFLTYFQNEAQLEKSRLLSDRFSAERPKGSFSTLEIQRTEQGDSAMYLCASSLDWTPAYRETQYFGPGTRLLVL.